The 6 T cell receptor beta chains listed next were all sequenced from one sample in a study of molecular identifiers for immune sequencing clone quantification. From the PCR reads, TCRdb called clonotypes with MiXCR, one entry per CDR3 protein. The table has 40,000 to 45,000 distinct CDR3 sequences, less than 20% seen once. The sequencing input was naive CD8+ T cells from blood, with Jurkat cell RNA spiked in. Specified subset: FACS-sorted CD8+CD4-CCR7+CD45RA+ naive T cells. These receptors all come from a human donor in good health. Some libraries in this study had Jurkat cell RNA spiked in.

A few counts support this clonotype. This may come from a read error, since a much larger clone is one base off. This sequence joins TRBV7-9 and TRBJ2-1; no clear D gene. The CDR3 sequence is 13 residues long. Germline CDR1 is SEHNR and CDR2 is FQNEAQ (reference sequence). The CDR3 DNA is TGTGCCAGCAACAAGGGTGGCTACGATGAGCAGTTCTTC. Protein sequence: CASNKGGYDEQFF.

This clonotype was seen many times. V gene TRBV6-6 combines with J gene TRBJ2-5, with TRBD1 matching 7 bases. CDR3 length: 14 amino acids. Looked up from germline, CDR1 is MNHNY and CDR2 is SVGAGI (reference sequence). J lost 2 bases, V lost 0 bases, and 0 bases had no gene match. As DNA, the CDR3 is TGTGCCAGCAGTTACTCGACAGGGCAAGAGACCCAGTACTTC. Protein: CASSYSTGQETQYF.

This clonotype has ten or more counts. The rearrangement uses TRBV13 and TRBJ1-1, with a tentative D call TRBD1 (5 bases). The germline V and J ends were trimmed by 4 bases and 5 bases, with 17 bases remaining between them. The germline CDR1 and CDR2 sequences are PRHDT and FYEKMQ (reference sequence). This CDR3 is built from 15 residues. CDR3 bases: TGTGCCAGCAGCTCTATTCAGGGATTTGGTACTGAAGCTTTCTTT. This encodes CASSSIQGFGTEAFF.

The rearrangement joins TRBV7-8 to TRBJ1-4; the D is unclear. CDR3 length equals 16 residues. With 1 base removed from V and 4 bases from J, the gap between germline ends came to 13 bases. Germline-derived CDR1 and CDR2 are SGHVS and FQNEAQ. CDR3 sequence reads: CASSLGRAGVNEKLFF. The CDR3 nucleotides read TGTGCCAGCAGCTTAGGGAGGGCAGGAGTTAATGAAAAACTGTTTTTT. The whole variable domain, remainder taken from reference TRBV7-8 and TRBJ1-4, is GAGVSQSPRYKVAKRGQDVALRCDPISGHVSLFWYQQALGQGPEFLTYFQNEAQLDKSGLPSDRFFAERPEGSVSTLKIQRTQQEDSAVYLCASSLGRAGVNEKLFFGSGTQLSVL.

This clonotype was observed a few times. This may be a read error, as it is one base from a much larger clone. The chain joins TRBV30 to TRBJ2-7; D unresolved. This CDR3 contains 12 residues. Germline V gene data show CDR1 as GTSNPN and CDR2 as SVGIG (reference sequence). The CDR3 region has the DNA TGTGCCCGGAGTGGGCAGTCCTACGAGCAGTACTTC. Its translation is CARSGQSYEQYF.

The chain links TRBV6-2 or TRBV6-3 to TRBJ2-5; D may correspond to TRBD1 or TRBD2 (5 bases each). Deletions cut 4 bases from V and 5 bases from J, with 20 bases between. CDR1 and CDR2 (germline): MNHEY, SVGEGT. CDR3 length: 16 amino acids. CDR3 amino acids: CASSSFSLGDEETQYF. The CDR3 DNA follows: TGTGCCAGCAGTTCCTTCAGCTTGGGGGACGAGGAGACCCAGTACTTC.